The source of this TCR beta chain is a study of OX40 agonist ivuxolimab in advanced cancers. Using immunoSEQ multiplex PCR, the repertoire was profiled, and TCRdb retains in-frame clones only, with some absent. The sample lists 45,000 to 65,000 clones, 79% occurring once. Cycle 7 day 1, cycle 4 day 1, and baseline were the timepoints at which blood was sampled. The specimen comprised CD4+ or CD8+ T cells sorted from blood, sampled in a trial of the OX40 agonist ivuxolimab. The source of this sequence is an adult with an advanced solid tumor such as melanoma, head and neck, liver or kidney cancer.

CDR3 protein: CASSDSSWPGDGYTF. The CDR3 region has the DNA TGTGCCAGCAGTGACTCGAGCTGGCCAGGGGATGGCTACACCTTC. J is TRBJ1-2 and V is TRBV6-4, with a tentative D call TRBD1 (6 bases). This CDR3 region has 15 residues. Trimming shortened V by 0 bases and J by 6 bases, and 14 bases separated the two germline ends. Germline CDR1 and CDR2: MRHNA and SNTAGT.